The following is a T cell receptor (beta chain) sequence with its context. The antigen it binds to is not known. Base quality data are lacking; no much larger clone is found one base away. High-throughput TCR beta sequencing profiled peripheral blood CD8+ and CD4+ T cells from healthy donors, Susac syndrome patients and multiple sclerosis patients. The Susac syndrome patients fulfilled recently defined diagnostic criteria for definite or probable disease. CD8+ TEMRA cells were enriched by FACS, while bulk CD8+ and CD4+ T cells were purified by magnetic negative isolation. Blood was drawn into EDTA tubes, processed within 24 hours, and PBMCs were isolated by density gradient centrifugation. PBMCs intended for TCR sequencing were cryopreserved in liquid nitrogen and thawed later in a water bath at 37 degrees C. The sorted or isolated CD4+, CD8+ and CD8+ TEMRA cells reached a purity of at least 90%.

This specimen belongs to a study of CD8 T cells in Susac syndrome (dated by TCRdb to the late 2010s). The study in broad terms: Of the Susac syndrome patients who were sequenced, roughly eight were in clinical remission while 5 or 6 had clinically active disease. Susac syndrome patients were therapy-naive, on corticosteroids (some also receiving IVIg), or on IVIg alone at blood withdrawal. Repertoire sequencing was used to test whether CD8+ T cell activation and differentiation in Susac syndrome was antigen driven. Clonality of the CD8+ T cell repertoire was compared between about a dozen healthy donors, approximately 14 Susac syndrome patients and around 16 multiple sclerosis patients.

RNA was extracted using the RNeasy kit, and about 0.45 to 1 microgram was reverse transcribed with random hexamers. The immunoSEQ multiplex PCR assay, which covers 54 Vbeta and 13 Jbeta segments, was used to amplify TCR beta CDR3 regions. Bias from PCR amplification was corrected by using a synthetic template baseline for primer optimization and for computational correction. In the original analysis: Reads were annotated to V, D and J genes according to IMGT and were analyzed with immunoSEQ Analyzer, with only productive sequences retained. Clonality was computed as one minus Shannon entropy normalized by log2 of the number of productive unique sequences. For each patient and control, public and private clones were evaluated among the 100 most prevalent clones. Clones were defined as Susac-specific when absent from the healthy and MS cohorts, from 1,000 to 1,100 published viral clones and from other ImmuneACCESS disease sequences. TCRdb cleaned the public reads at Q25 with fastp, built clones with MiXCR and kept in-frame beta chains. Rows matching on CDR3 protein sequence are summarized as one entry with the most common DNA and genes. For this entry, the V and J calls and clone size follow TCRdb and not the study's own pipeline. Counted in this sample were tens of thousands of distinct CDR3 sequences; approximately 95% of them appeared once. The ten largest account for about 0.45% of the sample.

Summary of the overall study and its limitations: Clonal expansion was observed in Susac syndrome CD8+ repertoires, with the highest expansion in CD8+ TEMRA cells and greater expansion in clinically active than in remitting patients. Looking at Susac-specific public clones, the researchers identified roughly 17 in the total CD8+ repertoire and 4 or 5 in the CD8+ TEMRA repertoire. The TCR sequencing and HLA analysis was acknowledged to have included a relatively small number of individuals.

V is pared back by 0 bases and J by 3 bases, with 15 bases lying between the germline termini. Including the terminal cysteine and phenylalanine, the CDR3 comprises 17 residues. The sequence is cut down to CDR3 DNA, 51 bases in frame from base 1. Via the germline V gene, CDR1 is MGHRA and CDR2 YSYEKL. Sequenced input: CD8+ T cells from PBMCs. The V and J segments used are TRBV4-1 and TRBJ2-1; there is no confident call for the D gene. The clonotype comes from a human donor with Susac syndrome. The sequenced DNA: TGCGCCAGCAGCCAAGAGGCCGGGCTACCCTTCTACAATGAGCAGTTCTTC. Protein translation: CASSQEAGLPFYNEQFF.